This is a list of T cell receptor beta chains from one sample in a study of T cell responses to AZD1222 COVID-19 vaccine. Profiled with immunoSEQ multiplex PCR; TCRdb holds only in-frame clones, not every one. Of 120,000 to 150,000 clones in the sample, about 91% were seen once. The sequencing used peripheral blood, collected 28 days after the second AZD1222 dose. These receptors were taken from an adult who received the AZD1222 COVID-19 vaccine. CDR3s include the opening cysteine and the closing phenylalanine or tryptophan. The D gene is left open where the match is weak. Where a row states a size, it is once, few, many or the class of an expanded clone; other rows omit it.

J gene	V gene	clone size	D gene	CDR3 DNA	CDR3 protein
TRBJ1-2	TRBV10-3	.	.	TGTGCCATCTCCAAGGGTGAGGATTACGGCTACACCTTC	CAISKGEDYGYTF
TRBJ2-6	TRBV30	.	.	TGTGCCTGGAAAACTCCCTCTGGGGCCAACGTCCTGACTTTC	CAWKTPSGANVLTF
TRBJ1-1	TRBV5-8	.	.	TGTGCCAGCAGCTTGGGGCAGACTGAAGCTTTCTTT	CASSLGQTEAFF
TRBJ2-7	TRBV18	.	.	TGTGCCAGCTCAGGGCAGCGGTCTTTGACCTACGAGCAGTACTTC	CASSGQRSLTYEQYF
TRBJ2-7	TRBV13	.	.	TGTGCCAGCAGCTTAGGCGGGACCGGTCGGTTAGAGCAGTACTTC	CASSLGGTGRLEQYF
TRBJ2-1	TRBV19	.	TRBD1	TGTGCCAGTAGTTACTCAGGGGGCTCTAGCTCCTACAATGAGCAGTTCTTC	CASSYSGGSSSYNEQFF
TRBJ1-1	TRBV18	.	.	TGTGCCAGCTCACGCGGGGGCGCGACTAGCACTGAAGCTTTCTTT	CASSRGGATSTEAFF
TRBJ2-3	TRBV7-9	.	.	TGTGCCAGCAGCCCGTCGGTAGCGCAGTATTTT	CASSPSVAQYF
TRBJ1-5	TRBV24-1	.	.	TGTGCCACCAGTAGCAGAGATAGCAATCAGCCCCAGCATTTT	CATSSRDSNQPQHF
TRBJ1-1	TRBV10-2	.	.	TGCGCCAGCAGTGAACGATACACTGAAGCTTTCTTT	CASSERYTEAFF
TRBJ1-1	TRBV28	.	.	TGTGCCAGCAGACAGGATTTGAACACTGAAGCTTTCTTT	CASRQDLNTEAFF
TRBJ2-1	TRBV6-5	few	TRBD2	TGTGCCAGCACTAAACTAGCGGGGCCCCTCGATGAGCAGTTCTTC	CASTKLAGPLDEQFF
TRBJ1-6	TRBV2	.	TRBD1	TGTGCCAGCAGCGGACAGGGGGTTTATTCACCCCTCCACTTT	CASSGQGVYSPLHF
TRBJ2-2	TRBV19	.	TRBD1	TGTGCCAGTAGTATGTGGGACAGGGGGTCCGGGGAGCTGTTTTTT	CASSMWDRGSGELFF
TRBJ2-2	TRBV10-3	.	TRBD2	TGTGCCATCAGTGACTCGACTAGCGGGATCCCCGGGGAGCTGTTTTTT	CAISDSTSGIPGELFF
TRBJ2-5	TRBV29-1	.	TRBD1	TGCAGCTCGATGGGGGAAACAGGGGTAGGGGAGACCCAGTACTTC	CSSMGETGVGETQYF
TRBJ1-1	TRBV3-1/TRBV3-2	.	TRBD1	TGTGCCAGCAGCCAAGTGGGAGCAGGGGGAGCTTTCTTT	CASSQVGAGGAFF